This T cell receptor (beta chain) originates from a study of monozygotic twins with inflammatory bowel disease (dated by TCRdb to between 2018 and 2021). Some background on the complete study: A total of 28 monozygotic twin pairs were included in the full study, comprising nine German pairs (four IBD-concordant, five IBD-discordant) and 19 IBD-discordant Danish pairs. Within discordant pairs, disease-associated traits were sought mainly by comparing IBD patients with their genetically identical healthy co-twins. Each individual had, on average, about 151 000 unique TCRalpha sequences and 181 000 unique TCRbeta sequences available for analysis.

Details on this clonotype: Which antigen it targets is not known.

Overall study outcomes, separate from this receptor: Differing immunosuppressive treatments among patients may have added background noise and inter-individual variability to the repertoires. IBD patients shared fewer clonotypes with other individuals than healthy twins did, most markedly in patients showing signs of disease activity. Repertoire similarity did not differ between concordant and discordant twins, possibly due to limited statistical power. The analysis was unable to tell different T cell subtypes apart. TCRbeta repertoire diversity, by inverse Simpson index, was decreased in IBD patients compared with their healthy co-twins. No single strong signal or clonotype linked to IBD turned up in the results, so the idea that one exists was not supported.

Looking up the germline V gene (reference sequence) yields CDR1 LNHDA and CDR2 SQIVND. The cysteine opens and the phenylalanine closes a CDR3 of 14 amino acids. DNA is not on record. The library was prepared using 5' RACE. The input for every TCR library was approximately 3,500 ng of total RNA. For each sample, cDNA synthesis was carried out in eight separate reactions using SMARTScribe reverse transcriptase. During cDNA synthesis, unique molecular identifiers containing a 6-nucleotide sample barcode were introduced by template switching. Amplification of TCRalpha and TCRbeta cDNA involved two nested PCRs of approximately 16 and 10 cycles, and each PCR was followed by bead purification. Before amplification, cDNA was treated with uracil DNA-glycosylase and purified using the QIAquick PCR purification kit. The second PCR added Illumina TruSeq-compatible adapters along with sample-specific barcodes. TapeStation and Qubit were used to check library quality and concentration, and 5 to 6 ng of each library went into the pool. Sequencing of the pooled libraries was done on an Illumina HiSeq2500 single-index Rapid Run using custom sequencing primers and 2 x 100 bp reads. Regarding the original processing steps: MiGEC version 1.2.6 was used for UMI-based consensus assembly to correct PCR and sequencing errors. MiXCR version 2.1.1 handled V(D)J alignment, clonotype assembly and CDR3 extraction. To normalise gene usage, clonotype sharing and MAIT/NKT TCR abundance, the top 1000, 10 000 and 20 000 clonotypes in each sample were analysed. Diversity was computed as the inverse Simpson index with the vegan R package after downsampling to 27 000 UMIs. Paired Mann-Whitney U tests on discordant twin pairs were used, with Benjamini-Hochberg multiple-testing correction. TCRdb reprocessed the public reads and reports one entry per CDR3 protein sequence, without DNA. What appears here as the V and J calls and clone size reflects TCRdb's work, not the paper's. This sample's clone table shows fewer than 200,000 distinct CDR3 sequences. Of the sample, roughly 2.3% falls within the top ten clones.

A roughly 2.7 ml peripheral blood sample was drawn into PAXgene tubes per donor and stored at -80°C. Without any T cell sorting, total RNA was extracted from whole blood using the PAXgene blood miRNA kit on an automated QIAcube. Peripheral blood from monozygotic twin pairs concordant or discordant for inflammatory bowel disease was subjected to deep TCRalpha and TCRbeta repertoire profiling with unique molecular barcoding. Smoking habits were recorded for all twin pairs, and individuals were classified as current, former or never smokers. What was sequenced was blood. The chain is assembled from TRBV19 and TRBJ1-2; the TRBD1 assignment by TCRdb is unverifiable without DNA. This clonotype was obtained from a human donor with ulcerative colitis or Crohn's disease, or a healthy co-twin of an affected twin (not recorded which). The CDR3 protein is CASVPGRANYGYTF. The full variable domain, completed from the reference TRBV19 and TRBJ1-2 proteins outside the CDR3, reads DGGITQSPKYLFRKEGQNVTLSCEQNLNHDAMYWYRQDPGQGLRLIYYSQIVNDFQKGDIAEGYSVSREKKESFPLTVTSAQKNPTAFYLCASVPGRANYGYTFGSGTRLTVV.